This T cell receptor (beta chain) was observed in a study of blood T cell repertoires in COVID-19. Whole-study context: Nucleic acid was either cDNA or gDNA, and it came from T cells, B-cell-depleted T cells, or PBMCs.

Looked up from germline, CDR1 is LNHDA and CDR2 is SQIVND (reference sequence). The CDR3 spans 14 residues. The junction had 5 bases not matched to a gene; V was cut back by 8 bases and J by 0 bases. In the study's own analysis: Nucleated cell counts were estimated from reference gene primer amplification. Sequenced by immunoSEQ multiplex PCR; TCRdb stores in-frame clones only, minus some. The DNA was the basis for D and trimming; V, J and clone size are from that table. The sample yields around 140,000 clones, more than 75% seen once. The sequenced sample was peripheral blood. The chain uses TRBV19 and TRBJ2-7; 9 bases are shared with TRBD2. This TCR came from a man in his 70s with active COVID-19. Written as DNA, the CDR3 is TGTGCCAGTGCCCAGACTAGCGGCTCCTACGAGCAGTACTTC. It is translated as CASAQTSGSYEQYF.